Listed below are T cell receptor beta chains from one sample, sequenced in a study of Graves' ophthalmopathy and Graves' hyperthyroidism. TCRdb re-called the multiplex PCR reads with MiXCR, one entry per CDR3 protein. The sample yields about 550,000 distinct CDR3 sequences, 35% to 45% seen once. The sequenced sample was peripheral blood or thyroid tissue (not recorded which). The receptors derive from an adult man with Graves' hyperthyroidism. The CDR3 runs from the conserved cysteine through the conserved F or W. Clone size is given for some rows only: seen once, a few or many times, or a class if the clone is expanded.

v_call	j_call	clone_size	cdr3_aa
TRBV7-2	TRBJ2-2	many	CASSLTRRIVGGGELFF
TRBV20-1	TRBJ2-7	many	CSARDYGQGWLYEQYF
TRBV29-1	TRBJ2-5	.	CSVLGVRTGETQYF
TRBV20-1	TRBJ2-5	.	CSARGRDGGTQYF
TRBV29-1	TRBJ2-3	few	CSVDLATSGGDTQYF
TRBV7-9	TRBJ1-2	.	CASSRGTGGGYTF
TRBV7-3	TRBJ2-7	.	CASSLGQGHYEQYF
TRBV4-3	TRBJ2-3	.	CASSQDWPSGMGDTQYF
TRBV10-3	TRBJ1-1	many	CAISETGGGNTEAFF
TRBV7-2	TRBJ2-3	.	CASSLMNGLGSQYF
TRBV10-3	TRBJ2-5	.	CAISTGTSGWETQYF
TRBV12-5	TRBJ1-2	many	CASGLPGGFYGYTF
TRBV7-2	TRBJ2-7	many	CASSLGQGAVYEQYF
TRBV7-9	TRBJ1-3	.	CASSQRLQGVDTIYF
TRBV29-1	TRBJ1-3	.	CSVSGFGNTIYF
TRBV10-3	TRBJ2-3	few	CAISDLTPDTQYF
TRBV29-1	TRBJ1-5	.	CSVEGGASHEHF
TRBV7-8	TRBJ1-6	few	CASINRGNSPLHF
TRBV7-9	TRBJ2-7	many	CASSLMGGRTYEQYF
TRBV7-3	TRBJ2-2	.	CASGSGAHTGELFF
TRBV19	TRBJ1-1	.	CASSIFGETNTEAFF
TRBV10-3	TRBJ1-2	.	CASSPRKGGNYGYTF
TRBV7-9	TRBJ1-6	many	CASSELGNSYNSPLHF
TRBV7-9	TRBJ1-1	.	CASSSGGVGTEAFF
TRBV2	TRBJ1-1	.	CASSNTLGQGNTEAFF
TRBV10-3	TRBJ1-1	many	CAISGRGPNTEAFF
TRBV7-9	TRBJ2-5	few	CASSLEVGGAETQYF
TRBV25-1	TRBJ2-3	.	CASSPDRSFFTDTQYF
TRBV19	TRBJ2-7	many	CASSSRLAGDPEQYF
TRBV24-1	.	.	CATSDPRQGTYNEQFF
TRBV11-2	TRBJ1-1	few	CASSFAGTENTEAFF
TRBV7-9	TRBJ2-5	many	CASSPGGRGETQYF
TRBV24-1	TRBJ1-2	many	CATSDPGGDYGYTF
TRBV12-3/TRBV12-4	TRBJ2-2	.	CASSQVFGELFF
TRBV15	TRBJ1-2	many	CATSSSNILYGYTF
TRBV6-5	TRBJ2-7	many	CASSYSPVGLAGGRTYEQYF
TRBV27	TRBJ2-7	few	CASSLAVPSSYEQYF
TRBV5-4	TRBJ2-3	few	CASSKQGAEDTQYF
TRBV7-8	TRBJ1-1	.	CASSSSRTSEAFF
TRBV11-3	TRBJ2-1	few	CASSLVWNEQFF
TRBV20-1	TRBJ2-3	.	CSVRLAPDTQYF
TRBV20-1	TRBJ1-1	.	CSRLTGHTEAFF
TRBV11-1	TRBJ1-2	many	CASSRQGNGYTF
TRBV29-1	TRBJ2-3	many	CSVEGGGTDTQYF
TRBV30	TRBJ2-7	.	CAWAGGNIYEQYF
TRBV20-1	TRBJ2-5	.	CSASRLAGETQYF
TRBV6-1	TRBJ2-5	many	CASSAGQMIYQETQYF
TRBV5-1	TRBJ2-7	.	CASSLVAGKTCEQYF
TRBV7-9	TRBJ2-3	.	CASSPHGGFTDTQYF
TRBV6-6	TRBJ1-1	.	CASSTPGRDEAFF
TRBV29-1	TRBJ2-6	.	CSVELAGQGSSGANVLTF
TRBV10-2	TRBJ1-1	.	CASSGLTNTEAFF
TRBV24-1	TRBJ2-7	many	CATAGTSAYEQYF
TRBV6-1	TRBJ2-5	many	CASSKSGETQYF
TRBV7-9	TRBJ2-6	.	CASSSSGGPGANVLTF
TRBV10-3	TRBJ2-1	.	CAISQRYNEQFF
TRBV7-9	TRBJ2-2	.	CASSSPGTTNTGELFF
TRBV12-3/TRBV12-4	TRBJ2-7	.	CASSLGLGALTYEQYF
TRBV6-1	TRBJ2-7	many	CASRSSGVSNEQYF
TRBV5-1	TRBJ2-7	many	CASSLAPGYEQYF